These 31 T cell receptor beta chains were sequenced from one sample in a study of regulatory T cells in long-lasting Graves disease. Noted time point: newly diagnosed GD, antithyroid drugs for less than 3 months. Preparation of the TCR library used RNA extracted from PBMCs. Both iRepertoire HTBI primers and Arm-PCR of CDR3 regions were used to build the TCR beta libraries. TCRdb reanalysed the multiplex PCR reads using MiXCR and keeps one entry per CDR3 protein. The sample shows under 250,000 distinct CDR3 sequences, around 21% of them seen only once. The sequenced sample was peripheral blood mononuclear cells (PBMCs), obtained at new diagnosis, from a patient treated with antithyroid drugs. Receptors originate from a female donor with Graves disease.

This clonotype was seen many times. The V call is TRBV7-2, the J call TRBJ2-3; 9 nucleotides align to TRBD2. CDR1 is SGHTA and CDR2 is FQGNSA in the germline V gene. The CDR3 is made up of 19 amino acids. V shed 2 bases and J 1 base; nucleotides not matched to a gene: 13. CDR3 DNA sequence: TGTGCCAGCAGCTTATATGTGATAGCGGGGGTGCTCGGCACAGATACGCAGTATTTT. Residues: CASSLYVIAGVLGTDTQYF.

Concerning this clonotype: A read error is the likely source, as a far larger clone sits one nucleotide away. The chain links TRBV11-2 to TRBJ2-7; 7 positions agree with TRBD2. This CDR3 has 15 amino acids. J lost 7 bases, V lost 1 base, and 10 bases had no gene match. From germline, CDR1 is SGHAT and CDR2 FQNNGV. CDR3 sequence reads: CASSLGGSGRDEQYF. For the CDR3, the DNA is TGTGCCAGCAGCTTAGGAGGGTCGGGGAGGGATGAGCAGTACTTC.

There are many counts of this clonotype. In DNA form, the CDR3 reads TGCAGTGCTAGAGTGGTGAATAGCAATCAGCCCCAGCATTTT. Translating gives CSARVVNSNQPQHF. The chain has TRBV20-1 and TRBJ1-5; D remains ambiguous. Germline assignment: CDR1 DFQATT and CDR2 SNEGSKA (reference sequence). Trimming stripped 1 base from V and 0 bases from J, with 7 bases between. The CDR3 has 14 amino acids.

As concerns this clonotype: This may arise from a read error, as a much more abundant clone is one base away. The rearrangement joins TRBV6-5 to TRBJ1-2, with D possibly being TRBD1 (6 bases). Germline values: CDR1 MNHEY, CDR2 SVGAGI. The CDR3 loop spans 15 amino acids. The CDR3 DNA reads TGTGCCAGCAGTTACTCGGCAGGGGTAGGCTATCGCTACACCTTC. Translating it yields CASSYSAGVGYRYTF.

At least ten counts were recorded for this clonotype. This rearrangement joins TRBV11-3 to TRBJ1-4; D might be TRBD1 (6 bases). This CDR3 is built from 15 residues. Germline CDR1 reads SGHNT; CDR2 reads YENEEA. V dropped 0 bases and J dropped 5 bases, with 10 bases sitting between them. The DNA of the CDR3 is TGTGCCAGCAGCTTAGATGGACAGAGAAATGAAAAACTGTTTTTT. It translates to CASSLDGQRNEKLFF.

This clonotype has a count of ten or more. The chain is built from TRBV6-5 and TRBJ2-7, with D perhaps TRBD2 (5 bases). CDR3 size: 12 residues. Trimming stripped 0 bases from V and 8 bases from J, with 8 bases between. Germline loops: CDR1 MNHEY, CDR2 SVGAGI. The CDR3 bases are TGTGCCAGCAGTTACTCATGGGAGAAGCAGTACTTC. Its protein product is CASSYSWEKQYF.

This clonotype was found many times. The chain joins TRBV20-1 to TRBJ2-5; D is undetermined. The CDR3 runs to 11 residues. The V gene's germline CDR1 is DFQATT and CDR2 SNEGSKA (reference sequence). V gave up 2 bases and J gave up 2 bases, with 3 bases separating them. As DNA, the CDR3 is TGCAGTGCTAGACCTCAAGAGACCCAGTACTTC. The encoded protein is CSARPQETQYF.

The V call is TRBV7-2, the J call TRBJ1-5, with a possible D match to TRBD1 (6 bases). The CDR3 runs to 16 residues. Germline V gene lookup returns CDR1 SGHTA and CDR2 FQGNSA. Trimming removed 4 bases from V and 7 bases from J, with 20 bases in between. CDR3 bases: TGTGCCAGCAGCTCTCCTGGAGGGGGTATTGGACAGCCCCAGCATTTT. Protein sequence: CASSSPGGGIGQPQHF.

This clonotype was counted many times. CDR3 sequence (DNA): TGCAGCGTTGAGGCTACAGGGGTTAGTGGCTACACCTTC. This translates into CSVEATGVSGYTF. V usage is TRBV29-1 and J usage is TRBJ1-2; 7 bases are shared with TRBD1. V shed 3 bases, J shed 7 bases, and the junction held 8 bases outside the gene matches. CDR3 length equals 13 residues. The germline gives CDR1 SQVTM, CDR2 ANQGSEA.

Concerning this clonotype itself: One end of the junction fails to match germline, which may point to a read error. The chain carries TRBV7-9 and TRBJ2-1; 10 nucleotides match TRBD2. The CDR3 totals 18 residues. The germline V gene has CDR1 SEHNR and CDR2 FQNEAQ (reference sequence). The CDR3 bases are TGCGCCAGCAGCTCGGACACTAGCGGGGACCCTTCCTACAATGAGCAGTTCTTC. It is translated as CASSSDTSGDPSYNEQFF.

This clonotype was seen many times. One end of the junction varies from germline; a read error may be responsible. The chain couples TRBV20-1 to TRBJ2-1; 14 bases line up with TRBD2. Germline values: CDR1 DFQATT, CDR2 SNEGSKA (reference sequence). The CDR3 is 15 amino acids. CDR3 region: CSAHPPGLAGETQCF. DNA of the CDR3: TGCAGTGCACACCCACCGGGACTAGCGGGAGAGACCCAGTGCTTC.

This clonotype was counted many times. The chain carries TRBV7-2 and TRBJ1-5; the D gene is possibly TRBD1 (5 bases). CDR1 is SGHTA and CDR2 is FQGNSA in the germline V gene. The germline V and J ends were trimmed by 3 bases and 5 bases, with 11 bases remaining between them. This CDR3 contains 14 residues. In DNA form, the CDR3 reads TGTGCCAGCAGCTTGGGGGGGAGCGATCAGCCCCAGCATTTT. It specifies CASSLGGSDQPQHF.

This clonotype occurred many times. The V call is TRBV5-5, the J call TRBJ1-1, with 9 bases matching TRBD1. J lost 1 base, V lost 4 bases, and 5 bases had no gene match. Germline values: CDR1 SGHKS, CDR2 YYEKEE (reference sequence). This CDR3 has 15 amino acids. The CDR3 region is CASSQPGQGNTEAFF. The CDR3, as DNA: TGTGCCAGCAGCCAGCCGGGACAGGGGAACACTGAAGCTTTCTTT.

The rearrangement uses TRBV24-1 and TRBJ2-5; D might be TRBD2 (5 bases). Germline V lookup: CDR1 KGHDR, CDR2 SFDVKD. The CDR3 loop spans 14 amino acids. With 4 bases removed from V and 5 bases from J, the gap between germline ends came to 13 bases. The CDR3 nucleotides are TGTGCCACCAGTGACCGTTCGGGGAGCGAGACCCAGTACTTC. Its translation is CATSDRSGSETQYF.

This clonotype has at least ten counts. The CDR3 DNA reads as TGTGCCAGCAGCCCTCGCGGGTATGGCTACACCTTC. It encodes CASSPRGYGYTF. V usage is TRBV18 and J usage is TRBJ1-2, with D unclear. Trimming stripped 8 bases from V and 5 bases from J, with 12 bases between. From germline, CDR1 is KGHSH and CDR2 LQKENI. The CDR3 length is 12 residues. The full variable domain, rest sourced from reference TRBV18 and TRBJ1-2, is NAGVMQNPRHLVRRRGQEARLRCSPMKGHSHVYWYRQLPEEGLKFMVYLQKENIIDESGMPKERFSAEFPKEGPSILRIQQVVRGDSAAYFCASSPRGYGYTFGSGTRLTVV.

This clonotype showed up many times. V is TRBV6-1 and J is TRBJ1-5; possible D gene TRBD1, 5 bases. The CDR3 spans 16 residues. V lost 6 bases and J 0 bases, leaving 15 bases between the germline ends. CDR1 and CDR2 (germline): MNHNS, SASEGT. DNA for the CDR3: TGTGCCAGCAGGGGGACCTCAGATTTTAGCAATCAGCCCCAGCATTTT. This codes for CASRGTSDFSNQPQHF.

Turning to this clonotype: It differs at one base from a far larger clone, so likely a read error. V is TRBV7-9 and J is TRBJ2-7, with D perhaps TRBD1 or TRBD2 (5 bases each). The assigned J gene may be wrong: the sequence end matches TRBJ2-1 better. CDR3 length: 11 amino acids. In germline, CDR1 is SEHNR, CDR2 FQNEAQ (reference sequence). The CDR3 DNA reads as TGTGCCGGCAGCCCGGGGCATGAGCAGTTCTTC. It is translated as CAGSPGHEQFF.

This clonotype was seen ten or more times. The genes are TRBV4-2 and TRBJ2-7; tentative D call: TRBD1 (5 bases). CDR3 length: 15 amino acids. Germline-derived CDR1 and CDR2 are LGHNA and YNFKEQ. Trimming pared 1 base from V and 2 bases from J, leaving 12 bases between. In DNA, the CDR3 is TGTGCCAGCAGCCAAGGCTCTCAGGGTCCCTACGAGCAGTACTTC. Translating gives CASSQGSQGPYEQYF.

This clonotype has more than one count but fewer than ten. This chain joins TRBV2 and TRBJ2-7; 7 bases line up with TRBD1. From germline, CDR1 is SNHLY and CDR2 FYNNEI. The CDR3 spans 13 residues. V was pared by 3 bases and J by 6 bases, with 5 bases of the junction left unmatched. The DNA for the CDR3 is TGTGCCAGCAGTGACACAGGGGTTGGCGAGCAGTACTTC. Translated, it gives CASSDTGVGEQYF.

This clonotype was recorded many times. This chain connects TRBV7-9 to TRBJ1-2; D gene ambiguous. Per the germline V gene, CDR1 is SEHNR and CDR2 is FQNEAQ (reference sequence). CDR3 size: 13 residues. V was cut by 6 bases and J by 5 bases, with 13 bases left in between. The CDR3 coding sequence is TGTGCCAGCAGTTTGACACTCGGGTATGGCTACACCTTC. Translated: CASSLTLGYGYTF. Filled out from reference TRBV7-9 and TRBJ1-2, the complete variable domain reads DTGVSQNPRHKITKRGQNVTFRCDPISEHNRLYWYRQTLGQGPEFLTYFQNEAQLEKSRLLSDRFSAERPKGSFSTLEIQRTEQGDSAMYLCASSLTLGYGYTFGSGTRLTVV.

The chain joins TRBV7-2 to TRBJ1-2; D uncertain. V was shortened by 9 bases and J by 5 bases, with 19 bases between the two germline ends. The CDR3 extends over 14 amino acids. The germline CDR1 and CDR2 sequences are SGHTA and FQGNSA. The CDR3: CASSRREGRYGYTF. The CDR3 DNA reads as TGTGCCAGTAGCCGCCGGGAGGGCCGATATGGCTACACCTTC.

This clonotype has at least ten counts. The rearrangement joins TRBV7-6 to TRBJ2-5, with D possibly TRBD1 on 6 matching bases. The V end was cut by 3 bases, the J end by 3 bases, with 14 bases between. Germline values: CDR1 SGHVS, CDR2 FNYEAQ. The CDR3 extends over 15 amino acids. The CDR3 reads CASSFLGQIKETQYF. Here the CDR3 DNA reads TGTGCCAGCAGCTTCCTTGGACAGATTAAAGAGACCCAGTACTTC.

This clonotype has only one observation. The V call is TRBV2, the J call TRBJ1-1; unclear D gene. The CDR3 covers 11 residues. With 6 bases removed from V and 11 bases from J, the gap between germline ends came to 13 bases. Per germline, CDR1 SNHLY and CDR2 FYNNEI. In DNA form, the CDR3 reads TGTGCCAGCAGCCTGGGCACGAGTGCTTTCTTT. Encoded protein: CASSLGTSAFF.

This clonotype was observed at least ten times. This chain joins TRBV3-1 and TRBJ1-4, with D possibly matching TRBD1 (5 bases). Germline CDR1 reads LGHDT; CDR2 reads YNNKEL (reference sequence). CDR3 length: 15 amino acids. V dropped 5 bases and J dropped 8 bases, with 18 bases sitting between them. The chain's CDR3 is CASSGGIQGTEKLFF. In DNA, the CDR3 is TGTGCCAGCAGCGGGGGTATCCAGGGAACCGAAAAACTGTTTTTT.

To note about this clonotype: A much larger clone lies a single base off, so this may be a read error. The V and J genes are TRBV19 and TRBJ1-5; 9 nucleotides align to TRBD1. The CDR3 contains 14 residues. The ends lost 6 bases at V and 9 bases at J; junction bases unmatched: 9. Germline V CDR1 and CDR2: LNHDA, SQIVND (reference sequence). CDR3 sequence (DNA): TGTGCCAGTAGGCCTGACAGGGGGACTCCGCCCCAGCATTTT. This encodes CASRPDRGTPPQHF. Complete variable domain (other parts from reference TRBV19 and TRBJ1-5): DGGITQSPKYLFRKEGQNVTLSCEQNLNHDAMYWYRQDPGQGLRLIYYSQIVNDFQKGDIAEGYSVSREKKESFPLTVTSAQKNPTAFYLCASRPDRGTPPQHFGDGTRLSIL.

Ten or more counts support this clonotype. The chain combines TRBV9 with TRBJ2-3; 10 nucleotides agree with TRBD2. In germline, CDR1 is SGDLS, CDR2 YYNGEE. The CDR3 loop spans 15 amino acids. Unmatched junction bases numbered 5, after V lost 4 bases and J lost 3 bases. The CDR3 spells CASSSPSGRTDTQYF. The CDR3 nucleotides read TGTGCCAGCAGCTCCCCTAGCGGGAGAACAGATACGCAGTATTTT.

The chain couples TRBV4-2 to TRBJ2-5; 11 bases line up with TRBD1. Germline CDR1 reads LGHNA; CDR2 reads YNFKEQ. The CDR3 spans 14 residues. Trimming at V came to 4 bases and at J to 7 bases, leaving 5 bases not matched to a gene. Written as DNA, the CDR3 is TGTGCCAGCAGCCCTCGCGGGACAGGGGGGACCCAGTACTTC. Residues: CASSPRGTGGTQYF.

This clonotype was observed at least ten times. The chain recombines TRBV20-1 with TRBJ1-5, with a tentative D call TRBD1 (6 bases). The CDR3 is 14 residues long. V was cut by 2 bases and J by 4 bases, with 12 bases left in between. From germline, CDR1 is DFQATT and CDR2 SNEGSKA (reference sequence). CDR3 sequence (DNA): TGCAGTGCTAGATCCGGGACACAAAATCAGCCCCAGCATTTT. Protein: CSARSGTQNQPQHF.

On this clonotype itself: An end of the junction differs from the germline gene, which may be a read error. J is TRBJ1-1 and V is TRBV2; 7 nucleotides agree with TRBD1. CDR3 length: 14 residues. Germline CDR1 and CDR2: SNHLY and FYNNEI. The CDR3 DNA follows: TGTGTCAGCAGCAGCGACAGGGCGATCACTGAAGCTTTCTTT. As protein: CVSSSDRAITEAFF.

There are many counts of this clonotype. CDR3: CASSPRPPDTQYF. The DNA for the CDR3 is TGTGCCAGCAGCCCCCGGCCCCCGGATACGCAGTATTTT. The rearrangement uses TRBV11-2 and TRBJ2-3; no firm D call. Germline V gene sequence: CDR1 SGHAT, CDR2 FQNNGV. The CDR3 contains 13 residues. Trimming pared 5 bases from V and 6 bases from J, leaving 12 bases between.

This clonotype was observed many times. The chain links TRBV12-3 or TRBV12-4 to TRBJ1-2; D is ambiguous. V lost 5 bases, J lost 5 bases, and 12 bases lay in between. This CDR3 spans 13 amino acids. CDR3 DNA: TGTGCCAGCAGTCAATCTTCGGGGTATGGCTACACCTTC. It is translated as CASSQSSGYGYTF.